Listed below are T cell receptor beta chains from one sample, sequenced in a study of graft-versus-host responses after intestinal transplantation. These receptors lack a known antigen. TCRdb's copy holds only in-frame clones and misses some; the assay was immunoSEQ multiplex PCR. The sample carries 85,000 to 100,000 clones, less than 95% recorded once. The sequenced sample was unstimulated CD4+ T cells sorted from spleen or lymph node cells, obtained before transplant. Receptor source: a human donor who was the organ donor for an intestinal transplant. CDR3s include the opening cysteine and the closing phenylalanine or tryptophan. Fields, in order: J gene, D gene, clone size, V gene, CDR3 protein, CDR3 DNA. D genes are given only for firm matches. A row's size may be missing; if present it is once, few, many or a size class.

>TRBJ1-1|.|.|TRBV13
CASSLGLMEVRNTEAFF
TGTGCCAGCAGCTTAGGTCTCATGGAGGTGAGGAACACTGAAGCTTTCTTT
>TRBJ1-3|.|.|TRBV11-3
CASSLGGRAGNTIYF
TGTGCCAGCAGCTTAGGAGGCAGGGCTGGAAACACCATATATTTT
>TRBJ2-1|TRBD1|.|TRBV4-1
CASSQGYKTGGFDEQFF
TGCGCCAGCAGCCAGGGATACAAGACAGGGGGGTTTGATGAGCAGTTCTTC
>TRBJ2-2|.|.|TRBV6-5
CASSYSIWKGAGELFF
TGTGCCAGCAGTTACTCGATATGGAAGGGGGCCGGGGAGCTGTTTTTT
>TRBJ2-4|TRBD2|.|TRBV5-1
CASSLSGRAAGNIQYF
TGCGCCAGCAGCTTAAGCGGGAGGGCCGCTGGAAACATTCAGTACTTC
>TRBJ1-3|.|.|TRBV6-1
CASDPSAGAGNTIYF
TGTGCCAGCGACCCATCAGCAGGGGCTGGAAACACCATATATTTT
>TRBJ2-3|.|.|TRBV7-6
CASSALALRGDTQYF
TGTGCCAGCAGCGCGCTTGCCCTACGTGGAGATACGCAGTATTTT
>TRBJ1-2|.|.|TRBV30
CAWSPTPDGYTF
TGTGCCTGGAGTCCCACCCCGGATGGCTACACCTTC
>TRBJ1-3|.|.|TRBV7-9
CASSDPGTGSGNTIYF
TGTGCCAGCAGCGACCCGGGTACAGGGTCTGGAAACACCATATATTTT
>TRBJ1-6|TRBD1|.|TRBV30
CAWSPGQDFNSPLHF
TGTGCCTGGAGCCCTGGACAGGATTTTAATTCACCCCTCCACTTT
>TRBJ2-7|.|.|TRBV6-1
CASSGLWSGAYEQYF
TGTGCCAGCAGCGGACTGTGGAGCGGAGCATACGAGCAGTACTTC
>TRBJ2-1|.|.|TRBV21-1
CASSKLAGGLYNEQFF
TGTGCCAGCAGCAAGTTAGCGGGAGGGTTGTACAATGAGCAGTTCTTC
>TRBJ2-7|TRBD1|.|TRBV18
CASSPGTGGYEQYF
TGTGCCAGCTCACCAGGGACAGGGGGCTACGAGCAGTACTTC
>TRBJ2-5|TRBD2|.|TRBV4-2
CASSWGLAGVEETQYF
TGTGCCAGCAGCTGGGGACTAGCGGGGGTAGAAGAGACCCAGTACTTC
>TRBJ2-1|TRBD1|.|TRBV5-1
CASRTGSYNEQFF
TGCGCCAGCAGGACAGGGAGCTACAATGAGCAGTTCTTC
>TRBJ1-4|.|few|TRBV4-1
CASSHVREKLFF
TGCGCCAGCAGCCATGTACGGGAAAAACTGTTTTTT
>TRBJ2-7|TRBD1|.|TRBV11-3
CASSWRPGQAPYEQYF
TGTGCCAGCAGCTGGAGACCGGGACAGGCCCCCTACGAGCAGTACTTC
>TRBJ2-7|.|once|TRBV6-5
CASSYSRSLYEQYF
TGTGCCAGCAGTTACTCCAGGTCCCTCTACGAGCAGTACTTC
>TRBJ1-1|TRBD1|.|TRBV5-1
CASSRVDRAEAFF
TGCGCCAGCAGTCGTGTGGACAGGGCCGAAGCTTTCTTT
>TRBJ2-2|TRBD2|.|TRBV15
CATSRDAGAGGGGELFF
TGTGCCACCAGCAGAGATGCCGGGGCGGGGGGAGGCGGGGAGCTGTTTTTT
>TRBJ2-1|.|.|TRBV5-1
CASSFNQAFKSYNEQFF
TGCGCCAGCAGCTTCAACCAAGCGTTTAAATCCTACAATGAGCAGTTCTTC
>TRBJ1-6|TRBD1|.|TRBV19
CASRPTGGYNSPLHF
TGTGCCAGTAGACCGACAGGGGGTTATAATTCACCCCTCCACTTT
>TRBJ2-2|.|.|TRBV4-2
CASSRGAGELFF
TGTGCCAGCAGCCGCGGGGCCGGGGAGCTGTTTTTT
>TRBJ2-7|TRBD2|.|TRBV10-3
CATKGQTSGATLEQYF
TGTGCCACCAAGGGCCAGACTAGCGGGGCTACGTTGGAGCAGTACTTC
>TRBJ1-2|.|.|TRBV28
CASSFVPGFYGYTF
TGTGCCAGCAGTTTTGTTCCGGGGTTCTATGGCTACACCTTC
>TRBJ2-7|TRBD2|once|TRBV29-1
CSVHGLAQDYEQYF
TGCAGCGTCCACGGACTAGCGCAAGACTACGAGCAGTACTTC
>TRBJ2-2|TRBD1|.|TRBV5-4
CASSLSQGRIGELFF
TGTGCCAGCAGCTTGTCACAGGGGAGAATCGGGGAGCTGTTTTTT
>TRBJ2-1|TRBD2|.|TRBV11-2
CASSFGLAGASYYNEQFF
TGTGCCAGCAGCTTTGGACTAGCGGGGGCCTCTTATTACAATGAGCAGTTCTTC
>TRBJ1-2|TRBD1|.|TRBV6-5
CASSYSRQGAYGYTF
TGTGCCAGCAGTTACTCTAGACAGGGGGCCTATGGCTACACCTTC
>TRBJ2-5|.|.|TRBV7-8
CASANTGGLQETQYF
TGTGCCAGCGCCAACACGGGGGGCCTCCAAGAGACCCAGTACTTC
>TRBJ2-1|.|.|TRBV7-9
CASSLLAGEQFF
TGTGCCAGCAGCCTACTAGCTGGTGAGCAGTTCTTC
>TRBJ2-5|TRBD2|.|TRBV5-4
CASTPSGARETQYF
TGTGCCAGCACACCTAGCGGGGCGAGGGAGACCCAGTACTTC
>TRBJ1-5|.|.|TRBV10-2
CASSEPQNSPQHF
TGCGCCAGCAGTGAGCCTCAGAATTCGCCCCAGCATTTT
>TRBJ2-2|TRBD2|.|TRBV11-3
CASSLNSGRAGELFF
TGTGCCAGCAGCTTAAATAGCGGGAGGGCCGGGGAGCTGTTTTTT
>TRBJ2-5|TRBD1|.|TRBV30
CALRQGSETQYF
TGTGCCTTAAGACAGGGGTCGGAGACCCAGTACTTC
>TRBJ2-1|TRBD2|.|TRBV5-6
CASSFFPSGGANEQFF
TGTGCCAGCAGCTTTTTCCCTAGCGGGGGGGCCAATGAGCAGTTCTTC
>TRBJ2-7|TRBD2|.|TRBV30
CAWRGTSGSYEQYF
TGTGCCTGGAGGGGGACTAGCGGGAGCTACGAGCAGTACTTC
>TRBJ2-2|.|.|TRBV30
CAWRSTGELFF
TGTGCCTGGAGGAGCACCGGGGAGCTGTTTTTT
>TRBJ2-3|TRBD2|.|TRBV4-1
CASSQGKSAGDTDTQYF
TGCGCCAGCAGCCAAGGAAAGTCAGCGGGAGACACAGATACGCAGTATTTT
>TRBJ2-2|TRBD2|.|TRBV7-3
CASRPTSAQNTGELFF
TGTGCCAGCAGGCCGACTAGCGCTCAGAACACCGGGGAGCTGTTTTTT
>TRBJ2-3|.|.|TRBV6-1
CALLAGSTDTQYF
TGTGCCCTCCTTGCGGGTAGCACAGATACGCAGTATTTT
>TRBJ2-2|.|.|TRBV5-1
CASTGPGQNTGELFF
TGCGCCAGCACAGGGCCGGGACAGAACACCGGGGAGCTGTTTTTT
>TRBJ2-5|TRBD2|once|TRBV5-1
CASSRELAGQETQYF
TGCGCCAGCAGCCGAGAACTAGCGGGGCAAGAGACCCAGTACTTC
>TRBJ2-2|.|.|TRBV1
CTSSQDLSLTGELFF
TGCACCAGCAGCCAAGATCTTTCGCTAACCGGGGAGCTGTTTTTT
>TRBJ2-7|TRBD1|.|TRBV11-3
CASKRDSTYEQYF
TGTGCCAGCAAACGGGACAGCACCTACGAGCAGTACTTC
>TRBJ2-7|.|.|TRBV5-5
CASSLQGGEQYF
TGTGCCAGCAGCTTACAGGGGGGGGAGCAGTACTTC
>TRBJ2-3|.|.|TRBV5-1
CASSSGLTGFTDTQYF
TGCGCCAGCAGCTCGGGATTGACAGGATTTACAGATACGCAGTATTTT
>TRBJ2-1|TRBD2|.|TRBV7-8
CASSPRGGSSYNEQFF
TGTGCCAGCAGCCCGCGGGGCGGGAGCTCCTACAATGAGCAGTTCTTC
>TRBJ2-5|.|.|TRBV7-9
CASSLGGWQETQYF
TGTGCCAGCAGCTTAGGAGGGTGGCAAGAGACCCAGTACTTC
>TRBJ2-1|TRBD2|.|TRBV11-3
CASSFGVAGGPSYNEQFF
TGTGCCAGCAGCTTTGGTGTAGCGGGGGGGCCGTCCTACAATGAGCAGTTCTTC
>TRBJ1-2|.|once|TRBV5-1
CASSLGGEYGYTF
TGCGCCAGCAGCTTGGGTGGAGAATATGGCTACACCTTC
>TRBJ2-3|TRBD2|.|TRBV5-1
CASSLAGGLGFGDTQYF
TGCGCCAGCAGCTTAGCGGGGGGGCTAGGCTTTGGCGATACGCAGTATTTT
>TRBJ2-1|TRBD2|.|TRBV12-5
CASGPRRLAGGPKSSYNEQFF
TGTGCTAGTGGTCCCCGCCGGCTAGCGGGAGGGCCGAAGAGCTCCTACAATGAGCAGTTCTTC
>TRBJ1-5|.|.|TRBV28
CASRSYRAVWSNQPQHF
TGTGCCAGCCGGTCCTACAGGGCGGTTTGGAGCAATCAGCCCCAGCATTTT